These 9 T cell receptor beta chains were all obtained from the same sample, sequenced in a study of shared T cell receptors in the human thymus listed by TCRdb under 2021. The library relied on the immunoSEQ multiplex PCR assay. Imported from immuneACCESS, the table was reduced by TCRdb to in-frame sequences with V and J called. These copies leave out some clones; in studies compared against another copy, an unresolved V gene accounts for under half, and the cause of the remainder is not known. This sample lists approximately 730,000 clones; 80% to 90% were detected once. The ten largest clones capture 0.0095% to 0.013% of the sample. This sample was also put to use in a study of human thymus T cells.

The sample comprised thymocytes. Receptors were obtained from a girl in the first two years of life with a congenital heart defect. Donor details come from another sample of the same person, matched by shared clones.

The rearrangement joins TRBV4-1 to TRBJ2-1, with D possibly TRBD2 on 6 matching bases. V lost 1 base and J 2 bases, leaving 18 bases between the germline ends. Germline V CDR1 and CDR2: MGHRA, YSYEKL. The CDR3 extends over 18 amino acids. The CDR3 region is CASSQGKVISGPYNEQFF. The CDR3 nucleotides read TGCGCCAGCAGCCAAGGAAAGGTTATTAGCGGACCCTACAATGAGCAGTTCTTC.

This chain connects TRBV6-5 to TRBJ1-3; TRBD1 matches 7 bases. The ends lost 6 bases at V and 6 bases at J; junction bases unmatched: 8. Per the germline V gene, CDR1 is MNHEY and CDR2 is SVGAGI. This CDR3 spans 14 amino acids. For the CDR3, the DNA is TGTGCCAGCAGGACCAGACAGGGTCAAAACACCATATATTTT. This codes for CASRTRQGQNTIYF.

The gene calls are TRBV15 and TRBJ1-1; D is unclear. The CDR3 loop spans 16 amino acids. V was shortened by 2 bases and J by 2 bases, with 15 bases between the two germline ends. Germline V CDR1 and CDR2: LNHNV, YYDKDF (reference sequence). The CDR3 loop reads CATSRSGVRGNTEAFF. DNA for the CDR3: TGTGCCACCAGCAGATCTGGGGTTCGGGGAAACACTGAAGCTTTCTTT.

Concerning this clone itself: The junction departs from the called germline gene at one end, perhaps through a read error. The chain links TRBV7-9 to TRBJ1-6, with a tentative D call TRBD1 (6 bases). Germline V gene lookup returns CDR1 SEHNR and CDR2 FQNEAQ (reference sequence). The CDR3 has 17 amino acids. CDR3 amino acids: CASSLDRLPFYNSPLHF. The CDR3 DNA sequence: TGTGCCAGCAGTTTAGACAGGCTACCATTCTATAATTCACCCCTCCACTTT.

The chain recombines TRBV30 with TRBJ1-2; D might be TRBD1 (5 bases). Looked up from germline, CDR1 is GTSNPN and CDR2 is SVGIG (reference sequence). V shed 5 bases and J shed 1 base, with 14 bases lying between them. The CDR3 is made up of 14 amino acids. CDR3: CAWAQADSNYGYTF. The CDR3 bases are TGTGCCTGGGCCCAGGCCGACAGTAACTATGGCTACACCTTC.

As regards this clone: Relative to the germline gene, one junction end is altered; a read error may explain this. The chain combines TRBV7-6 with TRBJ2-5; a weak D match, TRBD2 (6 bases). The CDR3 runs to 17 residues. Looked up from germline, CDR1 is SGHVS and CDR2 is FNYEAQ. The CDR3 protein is CASSPGWREEGEEIQYF. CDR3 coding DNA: TGTGCCAGCAGCCCCGGCTGGAGGGAGGAGGGAGAGGAGATCCAGTACTTC.

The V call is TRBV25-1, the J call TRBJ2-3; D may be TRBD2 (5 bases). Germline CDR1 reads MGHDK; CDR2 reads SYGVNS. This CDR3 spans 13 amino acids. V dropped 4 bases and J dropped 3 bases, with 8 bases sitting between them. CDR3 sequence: CASSVGLTDTQYF. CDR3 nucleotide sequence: TGTGCCAGCAGTGTCGGACTGACAGATACGCAGTATTTT.

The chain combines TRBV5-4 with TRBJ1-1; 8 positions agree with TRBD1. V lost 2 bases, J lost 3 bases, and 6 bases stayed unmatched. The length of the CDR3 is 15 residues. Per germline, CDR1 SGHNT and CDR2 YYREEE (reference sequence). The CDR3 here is CASSFKGQGYTEAFF. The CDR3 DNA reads TGTGCCAGCAGCTTCAAAGGACAGGGATACACTGAAGCTTTCTTT.

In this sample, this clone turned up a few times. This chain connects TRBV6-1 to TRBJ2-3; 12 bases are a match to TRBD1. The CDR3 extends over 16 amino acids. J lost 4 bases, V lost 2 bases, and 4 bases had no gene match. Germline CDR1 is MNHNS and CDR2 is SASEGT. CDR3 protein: CASSEPGTGGPDTQYF. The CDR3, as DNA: TGTGCCAGCAGTGAACCAGGGACAGGGGGCCCAGATACGCAGTATTTT.